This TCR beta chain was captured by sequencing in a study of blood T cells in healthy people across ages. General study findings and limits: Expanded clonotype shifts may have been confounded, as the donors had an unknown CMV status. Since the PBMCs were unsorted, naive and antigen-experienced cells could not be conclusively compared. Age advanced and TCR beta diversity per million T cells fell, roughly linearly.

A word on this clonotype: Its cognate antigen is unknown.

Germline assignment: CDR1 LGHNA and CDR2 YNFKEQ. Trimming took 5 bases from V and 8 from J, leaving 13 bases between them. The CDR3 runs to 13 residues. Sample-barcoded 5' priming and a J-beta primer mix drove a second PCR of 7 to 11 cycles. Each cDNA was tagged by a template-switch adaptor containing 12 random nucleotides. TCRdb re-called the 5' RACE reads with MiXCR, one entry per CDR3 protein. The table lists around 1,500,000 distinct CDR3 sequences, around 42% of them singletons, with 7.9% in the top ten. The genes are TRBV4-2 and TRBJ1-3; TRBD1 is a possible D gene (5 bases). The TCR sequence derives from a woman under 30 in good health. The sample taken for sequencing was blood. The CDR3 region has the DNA TGTGCCAGCAGCGACTCCCTGGGGGACACCATATATTTT. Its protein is CASSDSLGDTIYF.